The 16 T cell receptor beta chains below were found in one sample sequenced in a study of blood T cells in healthy people across ages. PCR was performed a second time for 7 to 11 cycles using a sample-barcoded 5' primer and a J-beta primer mix. Using its own MiXCR run on the 5' RACE reads, TCRdb lists one record per CDR3 protein. This sample carries about 1.8 million distinct CDR3 sequences, approximately 50% of them seen once, and the ten largest clones take less than 2.5%. Sequencing used blood. The receptors here all came from a woman in her 40s in good health.

This clonotype was picked up a small number of times. The chain is built from TRBV9 and TRBJ2-5, with 7 bases fitting TRBD1. V was pared by 1 base and J by 1 base, with 1 base of the junction left unmatched. This CDR3 is 14 amino acids long. Germline V lookup: CDR1 SGDLS, CDR2 YYNGEE. In DNA, the CDR3 is TGTGCCAGCAGCGTACGGGACAGCCAAGAGACCCAGTACTTC. Residues: CASSVRDSQETQYF.

The rearrangement joins TRBV24-1 to TRBJ2-5; 8 nucleotides agree with TRBD1. V lost 4 bases, J lost 2 bases, and 5 bases stayed unmatched. Looked up from germline, CDR1 is KGHDR and CDR2 is SFDVKD. CDR3 size: 15 residues. The CDR3 loop is CATSESTGAQETQYF. CDR3 DNA sequence: TGTGCCACCAGTGAATCGACAGGGGCTCAAGAGACCCAGTACTTC.

V gene TRBV7-2 combines with J gene TRBJ2-1, with D possibly being TRBD2 (6 bases). CDR3 length equals 15 residues. Trimming removed 1 base from V and 8 bases from J, with 15 bases in between. Germline assignment: CDR1 SGHTA and CDR2 FQGNSA. The CDR3 spells CASSLVGSSGDEQFF. In nucleotides, the CDR3 is TGTGCCAGCAGCTTAGTCGGGAGTAGTGGCGATGAGCAGTTCTTC.

The genes are TRBV6-5 and TRBJ2-7; no clear D. Looked up from germline, CDR1 is MNHEY and CDR2 is SVGAGI. Deletions cut 6 bases from V and 0 bases from J, with 12 bases between. The length of the CDR3 is 14 residues. The CDR3 bases are TGTGCCAGCAGCAATAGCCGTGGCTCCTACGAGCAGTACTTC. As protein: CASSNSRGSYEQYF.

The genes are TRBV14 and TRBJ1-2; D might be TRBD1 (5 bases). In germline, CDR1 is SGHDN, CDR2 FVKESK. This CDR3 is 17 amino acids long. V was pared by 4 bases and J by 0 bases, with 18 bases between. In DNA, the CDR3 is TGTGCCAGCAGCCGATCAAAGAGGGGAGATCCTAACTATGGCTACACCTTC. Its protein is CASSRSKRGDPNYGYTF.

About this clonotype itself: A read error may produce the germline difference seen at one junction end. The V call is TRBV28, the J call TRBJ1-5; no definite D call. The germline V gene has CDR1 MDHEN and CDR2 SYDVKM. The CDR3 has 13 amino acids. The CDR3, as DNA: TGTGCCACCGGCACCCTAAACAATCAGCTCCAGCATTTT. The encoded protein is CATGTLNNQLQHF. The full variable domain, in which reference TRBV28 and TRBJ1-5 provide the parts outside the CDR3, is DVKVTQSSRYLVKRTGEKVFLECVQDMDHENMFWYRQDPGLGLRLIYFSYDVKMKEKGDIPEGYSVSREKKERFSLILESASTNQTSMYLCATGTLNNQLQHFGDGTRLSIL.

The genes are TRBV7-8 and TRBJ2-1; D uncertain. V lost 4 bases to trimming and J lost 4 bases, with 14 bases between them. CDR1 and CDR2 from the germline V gene are SGHVS and FQNEAQ. CDR3 size: 15 residues. The CDR3 loop is CASSSGRALYNEQFF. DNA of the CDR3: TGTGCCAGCAGCTCTGGACGGGCATTATACAATGAGCAGTTCTTC.

The chain has TRBV5-1 and TRBJ1-1; D is undetermined. This CDR3 spans 14 amino acids. Germline assignment: CDR1 SGHRS and CDR2 YFSETQ. V shed 2 bases and J shed 7 bases, with 15 bases lying between them. The CDR3 bases are TGCGCCAGCAGCTTCGGAGGCCCCAACGATGAAGCTTTCTTT. Its protein product is CASSFGGPNDEAFF. Full variable domain (outside the CDR3, taken from reference TRBV5-1 and TRBJ1-1): KAGVTQTPRYLIKTRGQQVTLSCSPISGHRSVSWYQQTPGQGLQFLFEYFSETQRNKGNFPGRFSGRQFSNSRSEMNVSTLELGDSALYLCASSFGGPNDEAFFGQGTRLTVV.

The J gene is TRBJ2-7, the V gene TRBV12-3 or TRBV12-4, with a weak D call TRBD1 (6 bases). The CDR3 totals 14 residues. The V end lost 0 bases, the J end lost 6 bases, and 12 bases lay between the germline ends. The chain's CDR3 is CASSLAGRGGEQYF. In DNA, the CDR3 is TGTGCCAGCAGTTTAGCGGGGAGAGGGGGCGAGCAGTACTTC.

V usage is TRBV4-3 and J usage is TRBJ2-3; D ambiguous. V shed 0 bases and J shed 10 bases, with 8 bases lying between them. Germline loops: CDR1 LGHNA, CDR2 YSLEER. The CDR3 is made up of 12 amino acids. DNA for the CDR3: TGCGCCAGCAGCCAAGAGGGCAGGTCGCAGTATTTT. Its translation is CASSQEGRSQYF.

This clonotype was seen a handful of times. DNA of the CDR3: TGTGCCAGCAGCCAGTCCTTCCAGGAGACCCAGTACTTC. Amino acid sequence: CASSQSFQETQYF. The chain carries TRBV4-2 and TRBJ2-5, with no clear D. The CDR3 spans 13 residues. Germline loops: CDR1 LGHNA, CDR2 YNFKEQ. Between the trimmed V and J ends, which lost 3 bases and 5 bases, there was a span of 10 bases.

A few counts support this clonotype. The chain employs TRBV5-1 and TRBJ2-1; 14 nucleotides match TRBD2. The length of the CDR3 is 16 residues. J gave up 7 bases and V 4 bases, and 7 bases lay outside the gene matches. Germline CDR1 SGHRS, CDR2 YFSETQ. The CDR3 here is CASSTRLAGGPNEQFF. CDR3 nucleotide sequence: TGCGCCAGCAGCACGCGACTAGCGGGGGGGCCGAATGAGCAGTTCTTC.

The chain links TRBV10-2 to TRBJ2-7; 10 nucleotides match TRBD1. The DNA end is more similar to TRBJ2-5, so the J call may be wrong. CDR1 WSHSY and CDR2 SAAADI come from the germline V gene. This CDR3 has 15 amino acids. The CDR3 sequence: CASSVGQGGRETQYF. As DNA, the CDR3 is TGCGCCAGCAGTGTAGGACAGGGGGGGCGCGAGACCCAGTACTTC.

The rearrangement links TRBV27 to TRBJ2-5, with TRBD2 matching over 8 bases. V dropped 5 bases and J dropped 4; count of bases not matched to a gene: 6. The germline V gene encodes CDR1 MNHEY and CDR2 SMNVEV (reference sequence). The CDR3 runs to 14 residues. The CDR3 reads CASSLMRGVETQYF. CDR3 DNA sequence: TGTGCCAGCAGTCTAATGCGGGGGGTAGAGACCCAGTACTTC.

This clonotype was detected only a few times. The chain couples TRBV6-5 to TRBJ2-7; 8 bases align to TRBD1. CDR1 and CDR2 from the germline V gene are MNHEY and SVGAGI. J lost 5 bases, V lost 6 bases, and 12 bases had no gene match. The CDR3 runs 15 residues. The chain's CDR3 is CASSDRGTDFNEQYF. In nucleotides, the CDR3 is TGTGCCAGCAGCGACAGGGGAACGGATTTCAACGAGCAGTACTTC.

This clonotype was recorded once. The J gene is TRBJ2-7, the V gene TRBV6-1; the D call may be TRBD1 or TRBD2 (5 bases each). With the DNA end fitting TRBJ2-5 better, the J assignment may be wrong. The CDR3 extends over 14 amino acids. CDR1 and CDR2 (germline): MNHNS, SASEGT. The CDR3 reads CASSPGPLRETQYF. CDR3 bases: TGTGCCAGCAGCCCGGGACCTCTAAGGGAGACCCAGTACTTC.